This TCR beta chain was obtained from a study of response to subunit inactivated influenza vaccine. This clonotype turned up a few times. Its cognate antigen is unknown. Findings and caveats of the study: With each seasonal influenza vaccination, the authors suggested, few new T cells are recruited.

TCRdb used MiXCR to reprocess the RT-PCR reads, holding one entry per CDR3 protein. This table holds about 310,000 distinct CDR3 sequences, 20% to 25% found once. Looked up from germline, CDR1 is DFQATT and CDR2 is SNEGSKA (reference sequence). CDR3 length equals 13 residues. The germline V and J ends were trimmed by 4 bases and 3 bases, with 12 bases remaining between them. The gene calls are TRBV20-1 and TRBJ2-5; no clear D. This clonotype originated in a man between 50 and 75 years old who received an inactivated influenza vaccine. This material consisted of PBMCs from blood, taken less than 22 months after vaccination. CDR3 region: CSAMRTEKETQYF. CDR3 DNA sequence: TGCAGTGCTATGCGTACGGAGAAAGAGACCCAGTACTTC.